This T cell receptor (beta chain) was recovered during a study of blood T cell repertoires in COVID-19. Sequencing was performed with immunoSEQ multiplex PCR; in TCRdb, only in-frame clones are kept and a portion is missing. The sample lists 130,000 or so clones, almost 90% occurring once. This CDR3 comprises 12 residues. Deletions cut 4 bases from V and 8 bases from J, with 9 bases between. The sequencing input was peripheral blood. The receptor's source is a woman aged 55-70 years with acute or convalescent COVID-19. This chain links TRBV12-3 or TRBV12-4 with TRBJ2-4, with unresolved D. The CDR3 here is CASSSAVDIQYF. DNA of the CDR3: TGTGCCAGCAGTTCTGCGGTCGACATTCAGTACTTC.